Below are 18 T cell receptor beta chains sequenced from a single sample in a study of tumor-infiltrating lymphocytes in oesophageal squamous cell carcinoma. TCRdb processed the PCR reads anew with MiXCR; each CDR3 protein has one entry. In the table there are about 20,000 distinct CDR3 sequences, approximately 40% of which are singletons. Material: blood. Receptor source: a male donor with esophageal squamous cell carcinoma.

The J gene is TRBJ2-2, the V gene TRBV27; 7 positions agree with TRBD1. The CDR3 has 17 residues. The germline gives CDR1 MNHEY, CDR2 SMNVEV (reference sequence). The ends lost 6 bases at V and 1 base at J; junction bases unmatched: 11. CDR3 sequence reads: CASRRVTGNKNTGELFF. CDR3 sequence (DNA): TGTGCCAGCAGGCGCGTGACAGGGAACAAGAACACCGGGGAGCTGTTTTTT.

The sample holds many counts of this clonotype. A much larger clonotype is one base distant, so this may be a read error. This chain links TRBV7-6 with TRBJ2-1, with 7 bases identical to TRBD2. The DNA end is a closer match to TRBJ2-7, so the J assignment may be wrong. This CDR3 contains 15 residues. Germline V gives CDR1 SGHVS, CDR2 FNYEAQ. The CDR3 DNA reads as TGTGCCAGCAGCTTAGTACTAGCGACCTACAATGAGCAGTACTTC. Translated: CASSLVLATYNEQYF.

This clonotype has at least ten counts. V gene TRBV5-6 combines with J gene TRBJ1-1, with unresolved D. This CDR3 is built from 15 residues. Trimming took off 4 bases at V and 0 bases at J, with 13 bases between the two ends. Germline CDR1 and CDR2: SGHDT and YYEEEE. The CDR3 nucleotides are TGTGCCAGCAGCCCCGGAGGTATGGTGAACACTGAAGCTTTCTTT. Encoded protein: CASSPGGMVNTEAFF.

In this sample, this clonotype is medium-sized. The chain recombines TRBV7-9 with TRBJ1-1; 10 bases map to TRBD1. CDR1 SEHNR and CDR2 FQNEAQ come from the germline V gene (reference sequence). The trim removed 5 bases at V and 5 bases at J, leaving 5 bases unmatched. The CDR3 is 14 residues long. CDR3 sequence: CASSEDRGFTEAFF. The CDR3 DNA follows: TGTGCCAGCAGCGAGGACAGGGGGTTTACTGAAGCTTTCTTT.

CDR3 coding DNA: TGTGCCAGCAGCTTGTTTGTGGTTAACTATGGCTACACCTTC. It is translated as CASSLFVVNYGYTF. The rearrangement uses TRBV5-6 and TRBJ1-2; D call uncertain. The V end was cut by 1 base, the J end by 1 base, with 8 bases between. The CDR3 totals 14 residues. Germline V lookup: CDR1 SGHDT, CDR2 YYEEEE.

This clonotype is classed as medium-sized. This chain uses TRBV7-3 with TRBJ2-3; 8 nucleotides line up with TRBD2. Germline CDR1 SGHTA, CDR2 FQGTGA. This CDR3 contains 15 residues. The trim removed 4 bases at V and 5 bases at J, leaving 8 bases unmatched. CDR3 bases: TGTGCCAGCAGCTCACAGAGCGGGAGAGGAGATACGCAGTATTTT. This encodes CASSSQSGRGDTQYF.

This clonotype is labeled medium-sized. J is TRBJ2-1 and V is TRBV10-2, with D maybe TRBD2 (5 bases). Trimming cost V 6 bases and J 5 bases, with 14 bases left between them. The germline gives CDR1 WSHSY, CDR2 SAAADI. The CDR3 consists of 14 residues. The CDR3 sequence: CASRGVATDNEQFF. The CDR3 DNA reads TGCGCCAGCAGGGGAGTAGCTACCGACAATGAGCAGTTCTTC.

This clonotype was observed a few times. The chain carries TRBV7-2 and TRBJ2-1, with TRBD2 matching over 9 bases. From germline, CDR1 is SGHTA and CDR2 FQGNSA. CDR3 size: 14 residues. V lost 5 bases, J lost 8 bases, and 7 bases stayed unmatched. The CDR3 DNA is TGTGCCAGCAGCGGGCTAGCGGGACGGGATGAGCAGTTCTTC. It yields the protein CASSGLAGRDEQFF.

J is TRBJ2-5 and V is TRBV6-2 or TRBV6-3, with 7 positions matching TRBD1. The DNA matches TRBJ1-2 better at its end, which makes the J call doubtful. Per germline, CDR1 MNHEY and CDR2 SVGEGT. The CDR3 runs to 16 residues. DNA of the CDR3: TGTGCCAGCAGAGACCCCTCGGGACAGAAATCTTATGGCTACACCTTC. This gives the protein CASRDPSGQKSYGYTF.

Concerning this clonotype: Likely a read error: the CDR3 ends without its conserved phenylalanine or tryptophan. The DNA is omitted, as the CDR3 cannot be located on it reliably, and the CDR3 follows TCRdb's listing. The chain uses TRBV7-2 and TRBJ2-7; the D call in the table, TRBD1, was not verified against the DNA. Including both end residues, the CDR3 is 16 amino acids long. Looked up from germline, CDR1 is SGHTA and CDR2 is FQGNSA. The CDR3 spells CASSLGQGAGGYTFGS.

The J gene is TRBJ2-4, the V gene TRBV7-6; TRBD2 matches at 9 bases. The last part of the DNA fits TRBJ2-7 better; the J call may be wrong. The V gene's germline CDR1 is SGHVS and CDR2 FNYEAQ. There are 18 residues in the CDR3. CDR3 protein: CASSLAAGGPPSSYEQYF. The CDR3 DNA follows: TGTGCCAGCAGCTTAGCGGCGGGAGGGCCCCCTAGCTCCTACGAGCAGTACTTC.

V usage is TRBV7-2 and J usage is TRBJ2-3; 11 nucleotides match TRBD1. The CDR3 runs 16 residues. The germline V gene has CDR1 SGHTA and CDR2 FQGNSA. V gave up 1 base and J gave up 4 bases; unmatched junction bases: 4. This CDR3 reads CASSLEGQGGSDTQYF. The CDR3 coding sequence is TGTGCCAGCAGCTTAGAGGGACAGGGGGGATCAGATACGCAGTATTTT.

This CDR3 is CSAREGPGTGLNYGYTF. For the CDR3, the DNA is TGCAGTGCTAGAGAGGGTCCCGGGACAGGGCTTAACTATGGCTACACCTTC. This rearrangement joins TRBV20-1 to TRBJ1-2; 9 bases are a match to TRBD1. CDR3 length: 17 amino acids. Germline loops: CDR1 DFQATT, CDR2 SNEGSKA (reference sequence). Trimming removed 0 bases from V and 1 base from J; junction bases left unmatched: 9.

This clonotype was counted ten times or more. V is TRBV28 and J is TRBJ2-7; 8 bases map to TRBD1. Germline V gene sequence: CDR1 MDHEN, CDR2 SYDVKM. This CDR3 has 13 residues. Losses at the gene ends were 4 bases for V and 5 bases for J; bases not matched to a gene: 4. The CDR3: CASSSGQGHEQYF. The CDR3 nucleotides read TGTGCCAGCAGTTCCGGACAGGGCCACGAGCAGTACTTC. The full variable domain, with the rest looked up from reference TRBV28 and TRBJ2-7, is DVKVTQSSRYLVKRTGEKVFLECVQDMDHENMFWYRQDPGLGLRLIYFSYDVKMKEKGDIPEGYSVSREKKERFSLILESASTNQTSMYLCASSSGQGHEQYFGPGTRLTVT.

This clonotype was seen many times. The rearrangement links TRBV5-1 to TRBJ1-1; the D is unclear. Germline V lookup: CDR1 SGHRS, CDR2 YFSETQ. V lost 0 bases and J lost 7, with 13 bases in between. This CDR3 is built from 14 residues. CDR3 sequence reads: CASSLGIPGSEAFF. CDR3 DNA sequence: TGCGCCAGCAGCTTGGGAATACCGGGAAGTGAAGCTTTCTTT.

V usage is TRBV6-6 and J usage is TRBJ2-1; 7 bases are shared with TRBD1. Unmatched junction bases numbered 10, after V lost 5 bases and J lost 3 bases. Looked up from germline, CDR1 is MNHNY and CDR2 is SVGAGI (reference sequence). This CDR3 is 16 amino acids long. CDR3 coding DNA: TGTGCCAGCAGTCAACGGACGACAGGGTACTACAATGAGCAGTTCTTC. This encodes CASSQRTTGYYNEQFF.

This clonotype is categorized as medium-sized. J is TRBJ2-5 and V is TRBV7-9; 7 bases are a match to TRBD2. This CDR3 has 16 amino acids. The germline V gene has CDR1 SEHNR and CDR2 FQNEAQ (reference sequence). The junction had 10 bases not matched to a gene; V was cut back by 4 bases and J by 2 bases. The CDR3 DNA is TGTGCCAGCAGCTCCCTCGGGGAGGGCGGACAAGAGACCCAGTACTTC. The encoded protein is CASSSLGEGGQETQYF. Using reference TRBV7-9 and TRBJ2-5 for the parts outside the CDR3, the full variable domain is DTGVSQNPRHKITKRGQNVTFRCDPISEHNRLYWYRQTLGQGPEFLTYFQNEAQLEKSRLLSDRFSAERPKGSFSTLEIQRTEQGDSAMYLCASSSLGEGGQETQYFGPGTRLLVL.

This clonotype has ten or more counts. The chain couples TRBV6-1 to TRBJ2-1; perhaps TRBD1 as D (7 bases). In germline, CDR1 is MNHNS, CDR2 SASEGT. The ends were cut back, 6 bases at V and 4 bases at J, with 16 bases in the middle. This CDR3 has 15 amino acids. The CDR3 DNA follows: TGTGCCAGCAGGCCCCCAGGGGGGTCGTACAATGAGCAGTTCTTC. Residues: CASRPPGGSYNEQFF.